This T cell receptor beta chain was documented in a study of cytomegalovirus exposure and HLA in healthy donors. PCR primers comprised 60 Vbeta and 13 Jbeta primers. Some clones are missing from TCRdb's copy, which holds only in-frame ones; the method was immunoSEQ multiplex PCR. The sample has about 200,000 clones; roughly 83% are singletons. Of note for this clone: Antigen unknown.

The CDR3 totals 14 residues. With V trimmed by 4 bases and J by 6 bases, 6 bases remained unmatched. Germline V gene data show CDR1 as SGHRS and CDR2 as YFSETQ. Study conclusions and caveats: In a later analysis, HLA-C alleles had the fewest associated TCRs, DRB1 alleles the most.

The chain employs TRBV5-1 and TRBJ2-2, with TRBD2 identical over 7 bases. The clonotype comes from a male donor in good health and CMV-seropositive. What was sequenced was PBMCs. The CDR3 here is CASSLTSPAGELFF. The CDR3 DNA follows: TGCGCCAGCAGCCTGACTAGCCCGGCCGGGGAGCTGTTTTTT.